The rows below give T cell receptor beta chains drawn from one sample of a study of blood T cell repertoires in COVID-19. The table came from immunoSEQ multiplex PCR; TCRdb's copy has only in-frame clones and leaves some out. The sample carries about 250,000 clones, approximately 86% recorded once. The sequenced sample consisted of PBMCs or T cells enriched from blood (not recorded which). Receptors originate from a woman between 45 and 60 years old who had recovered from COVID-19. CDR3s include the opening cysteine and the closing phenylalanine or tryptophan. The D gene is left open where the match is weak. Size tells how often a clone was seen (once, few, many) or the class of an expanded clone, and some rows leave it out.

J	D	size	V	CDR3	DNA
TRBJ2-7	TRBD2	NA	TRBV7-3	CASSLLAGSSYEQYF	TGTGCCAGCAGCCTCTTAGCGGGAAGCTCCTACGAGCAGTACTTC
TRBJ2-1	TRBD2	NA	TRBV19	CASSSSGRTYNEQFF	TGTGCCAGTAGTAGTAGCGGGAGGACCTACAATGAGCAGTTCTTC
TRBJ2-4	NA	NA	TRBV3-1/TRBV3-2	CASSQDYVSSLAKNIQYF	TGTGCCAGCAGCCAAGATTATGTTAGCTCTCTAGCCAAAAACATTCAGTACTTC
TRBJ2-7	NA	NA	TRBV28	CASTPSEGRVHEQYF	TGTGCCAGCACCCCCTCGGAGGGTCGCGTTCACGAGCAGTACTTC
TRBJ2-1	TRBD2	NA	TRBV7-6	CASSSREGLAGDEQFF	TGTGCCAGCAGTTCTCGGGAGGGACTAGCGGGAGATGAGCAGTTCTTC
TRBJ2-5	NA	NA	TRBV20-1	CSASWGQMETQYF	TGCAGTGCTAGTTGGGGCCAGATGGAGACCCAGTACTTC
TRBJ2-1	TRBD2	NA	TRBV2	CASEREWQFF	TGTGCCAGCGAGCGGGAATGGCAGTTCTTC
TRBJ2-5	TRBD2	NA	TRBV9	CASSPKGREGLAVQETQYF	TGTGCCAGCAGTCCGAAGGGCCGCGAGGGACTAGCAGTTCAAGAGACCCAGTACTTC
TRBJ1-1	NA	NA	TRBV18	CASSPVSDFNTEAFF	TGTGCCAGCTCACCGGTCAGCGATTTTAACACTGAAGCTTTCTTT
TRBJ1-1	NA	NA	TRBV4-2	CASSQLLGLGTEAFF	TGTGCCAGCAGCCAACTTCTGGGGCTAGGCACTGAAGCTTTCTTT
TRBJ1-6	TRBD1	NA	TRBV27	CASSISGTGPLHF	TGTGCCAGCAGCATTTCCGGGACAGGCCCCCTCCACTTT
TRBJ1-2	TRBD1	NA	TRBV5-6	CASSFGTGSDYGYTF	TGTGCCAGCAGCTTTGGGACAGGAAGCGACTATGGCTACACCTTC
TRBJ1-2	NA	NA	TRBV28	CASRPGTRIVGYGYTF	TGTGCCAGCAGGCCCGGGACTCGGATAGTAGGTTATGGCTACACCTTC
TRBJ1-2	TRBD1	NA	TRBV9	CASSVEGQPYGYTF	TGTGCCAGCAGCGTAGAGGGACAGCCCTATGGCTACACCTTC
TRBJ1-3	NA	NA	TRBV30	CGWGGSGNTIYF	TGTGGATGGGGGGGCTCGGGAAACACCATATATTTT
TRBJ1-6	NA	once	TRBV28	CASSSLPSLHF	TGTGCCAGCAGTTCCCTTCCTTCCCTCCACTTT
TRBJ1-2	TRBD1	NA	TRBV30	CAWSKNRDRDYGYTF	TGTGCCTGGAGCAAAAACCGGGACAGGGATTATGGCTACACCTTC